Following are 22 T cell receptor beta chains from one sample sequenced in a study of pediatric ulcerative colitis. Method: immunoSEQ multiplex PCR; TCRdb's copy keeps in-frame clones and lacks some. Among 15,000 to 20,000 clones listed, approximately 80% were seen once. The rectum was sampled with one to two pinch biopsies at colonoscopy. Material for sequencing was gut tissue. These receptor sequences come from a boy aged 5 to 17 who was a control in a study of pediatric ulcerative colitis.

The CDR3 DNA sequence: TGCGCCAGCAGTGCCTGCTATAGCGGCACGGATAGCAATCAGCCCCAGCATTTT. It codes for CASSACYSGTDSNQPQHF. The chain employs TRBV10-1 and TRBJ1-5; unclear D gene. Trimming removed 4 bases at V and 0 bases at J, with 19 bases between. The germline gives CDR1 WNHNN, CDR2 SYGVQD (reference sequence). The CDR3 is made up of 18 amino acids.

The chain links TRBV30 to TRBJ2-3; no clear D gene. Germline V CDR1 and CDR2: GTSNPN, SVGIG (reference sequence). The V and J ends lost 1 base and 5 bases respectively, with 7 bases between them. The length of the CDR3 is 12 residues. CDR3 bases: TGTGCCTGGAGTGCGTTGCGAGATACGCAGTATTTT. As protein: CAWSALRDTQYF.

The V call is TRBV4-2, the J call TRBJ1-1; TRBD1 agrees at 10 bases. This CDR3 is 17 amino acids long. Germline values: CDR1 LGHNA, CDR2 YNFKEQ. V lost 1 base and J lost 4; bases outside the gene matches: 9. The CDR3 sequence: CASSQALGQGRGTEAFF. Here the CDR3 DNA reads TGTGCCAGCAGCCAAGCCCTGGGACAGGGGAGGGGCACTGAAGCTTTCTTT.

This clone has a single count. CDR3 sequence reads: CASSDSSGGNEQFF. DNA of the CDR3: TGTGCCAGCAGTGACTCTAGCGGGGGGAATGAGCAGTTCTTC. This chain links TRBV6-4 with TRBJ2-1; 10 positions agree with TRBD2. Per germline, CDR1 MRHNA and CDR2 SNTAGT. This CDR3 is built from 14 residues. The V and J ends lost 0 bases and 7 bases, in that order; junction bases with no gene match: 0.

In this sample, this clone turned up a few times. The rearrangement uses TRBV11-3 and TRBJ1-1; D is unresolved. Germline V gene lookup returns CDR1 SGHNT and CDR2 YENEEA. The CDR3 loop spans 15 amino acids. Trimming removed 4 bases at V and 6 bases at J, with 18 bases between. The CDR3 bases are TGTGCCAGCAGCTCCGGACTCCCCGAAGTGGCTGAAGCTTTCTTT. It encodes CASSSGLPEVAEAFF.

The rearrangement joins TRBV9 to TRBJ1-2; 7 nucleotides align to TRBD1. The CDR3 spans 15 residues. The ends lost 0 bases at V and 2 bases at J; junction bases unmatched: 4. In germline, CDR1 is SGDLS, CDR2 YYNGEE. The CDR3 nucleotides are TGTGCCAGCAGCGTAGTGGGAGGGGGCAACTATGGCTACACCTTC. Translating gives CASSVVGGGNYGYTF.

This rearrangement joins TRBV2 to TRBJ1-5, with D perhaps matching TRBD1 (6 bases). CDR1 and CDR2 (germline): SNHLY, FYNNEI. Between the trimmed V and J ends, which lost 4 bases and 0 bases, there was a span of 10 bases. The CDR3 is 15 residues long. CDR3 in DNA: TGTGCCAGCAGTGGAGACAGGTATAGCAATCAGCCCCAGCATTTT. This translates into CASSGDRYSNQPQHF.

The V call is TRBV9, the J call TRBJ1-3; the D is unclear. The germline V and J ends were trimmed by 3 bases and 4 bases, with 14 bases remaining between them. CDR1 is SGDLS and CDR2 is YYNGEE in the germline V gene. The CDR3 spans 15 residues. The CDR3 DNA reads as TGTGCCAGCAGCGCTACAGTGACTTTGGGAAACACCATATATTTT. It is translated as CASSATVTLGNTIYF.

V and J are TRBV21-1 and TRBJ2-1; the table's D call, TRBD1, has no DNA check behind it. TRBV21-1 is a pseudogene segment. This CDR3 has 17 amino acids. The CDR3 region has the DNA TGTGCCAGCAGCAGCCCAAACCGGGACAGGTCCCTTAATGAGCAGTTCTTC. Amino acids: CASSSPNRDRSLNEQFF.

The genes are TRBV7-7 and TRBJ1-2; TRBD1 aligns across 8 bases. Germline V gene data show CDR1 as SSHAT and CDR2 as FNYEAQ (reference sequence). Germline trimming cut 4 bases from V and 4 bases from J; bases unmatched to any gene: 5. There are 14 residues in the CDR3. The CDR3 DNA is TGTGCCAGCAGCTCGGACAGGGACCCCTATGGCTACACCTTC. Translated: CASSSDRDPYGYTF. The full variable domain, with the rest looked up from reference TRBV7-7 and TRBJ1-2, is GAGVSQSPRYKVTKRGQDVTLRCDPISSHATLYWYQQALGQGPEFLTYFNYEAQPDKSGLPSDRFSAERPEGSISTLTIQRTEQRDSAMYRCASSSDRDPYGYTFGSGTRLTVV.

The CDR3 sequence: CASSLARFDYTF. CDR3 coding DNA: TGCGCCAGCAGCTTGGCCAGGTTTGACTACACCTTC. The rearrangement uses TRBV5-1 and TRBJ1-2; D is undetermined. Germline assignment: CDR1 SGHRS and CDR2 YFSETQ. Trimming stripped 0 bases from V and 10 bases from J, with 10 bases between. CDR3 size: 12 residues.

The CDR3 sequence is CSPQEGETQYF. The DNA of the CDR3 is TGCAGTCCACAGGAGGGGGAGACCCAGTACTTC. V gene TRBV20-1 combines with J gene TRBJ2-5; the D gene is possibly TRBD2 (6 bases). The CDR3 has 11 residues. V lost 8 bases to trimming and J lost 5 bases, with 12 bases between them. CDR1 is DFQATT and CDR2 is SNEGSKA in the germline V gene (reference sequence).

This sequence joins TRBV23-1 and TRBJ2-7, with D possibly being TRBD2 (6 bases). TRBV23-1 counts as an open reading frame of uncertain function. The V and J ends lost 4 bases and 2 bases respectively, with 9 bases between them. This CDR3 is built from 13 residues. The CDR3 reads CASSPEGPYEQYF. In DNA form, the CDR3 reads TGCGCCAGCAGTCCGGAGGGACCCTACGAGCAGTACTTC.

The chain recombines TRBV30 with TRBJ1-6, with TRBD1 matching 8 bases. This CDR3 spans 14 amino acids. In germline, CDR1 is GTSNPN, CDR2 SVGIG (reference sequence). V lost 2 bases, J lost 7 bases, and 4 bases stayed unmatched. CDR3 protein: CAWSLDRGNSPLHF. CDR3 coding DNA: TGTGCCTGGAGTCTCGACAGGGGAAATTCACCCCTCCACTTT.

The chain links TRBV7-2 to TRBJ1-1, with D unclear. Trimming removed 6 bases at V and 3 bases at J, with 11 bases between. This CDR3 contains 13 residues. Germline loops: CDR1 SGHTA, CDR2 FQGNSA. Written as DNA, the CDR3 is TGTGCCAGCAGTCTGATTGGAGACACTGAAGCTTTCTTT. The encoded protein is CASSLIGDTEAFF.

This rearrangement joins TRBV28 to TRBJ1-1, with a possible D match to TRBD1 (5 bases). Trimming shortened V by 5 bases and J by 1 base, and 8 bases separated the two germline ends. The CDR3 contains 13 residues. The V gene's germline CDR1 is MDHEN and CDR2 SYDVKM. Written as DNA, the CDR3 is TGTGCCAGCAGTAAAGACAGGAACACTGAAGCTTTCTTT. This encodes CASSKDRNTEAFF.

V gene TRBV19 combines with J gene TRBJ2-7; 7 nucleotides line up with TRBD2. Trimming removed 7 bases from V and 7 bases from J; junction bases left unmatched: 10. In germline, CDR1 is LNHDA, CDR2 SQIVND (reference sequence). The CDR3 loop spans 13 amino acids. The CDR3, as DNA: TGTGCCAGTAACGAGGGAGGGCCCGGGGAGCAGTACTTC. The encoded protein is CASNEGGPGEQYF.

V and J are TRBV12-5 and TRBJ1-1; no clear D. V gave up 7 bases and J gave up 1 base, with 1 base separating them. CDR3 length: 10 amino acids. Germline V gene data show CDR1 as LGHNT and CDR2 as FRNRAP. CDR3 amino acids: CASENTEAFF. As DNA, the CDR3 is TGTGCTAGTGAGAACACTGAAGCTTTCTTT.

Remarks on this clone: Germline is not matched at one junction end, which may reflect a read error. The chain employs TRBV7-7 and TRBJ2-1, with D possibly TRBD2 on 6 matching bases. Germline V gene sequence: CDR1 SSHAT, CDR2 FNYEAQ (reference sequence). This CDR3 spans 15 amino acids. The CDR3 region is CASSLMSGPGNEQFF. For the CDR3, the DNA is TGTGCTAGCAGCTTAATGAGCGGGCCAGGTAATGAGCAGTTCTTC.

The CDR3 reads CASSPVATGRNEQFF. The CDR3 DNA reads as TGTGCCAGCTCACCAGTCGCGACGGGGAGGAATGAGCAGTTCTTC. The rearrangement joins TRBV18 to TRBJ2-1; a weak D match, TRBD2 (6 bases). The germline CDR1 and CDR2 sequences are KGHSH and LQKENI. This CDR3 has 15 residues. Trimming removed 2 bases at V and 7 bases at J, with 15 bases between.

The chain combines TRBV28 with TRBJ2-6, with 9 positions matching TRBD1. This CDR3 comprises 16 residues. Germline assignment: CDR1 MDHEN and CDR2 SYDVKM. After removal of 6 bases from V and 4 bases from J, the junction contained 7 bases not matched to a gene. The CDR3 DNA sequence: TGTGCCAGCAGCCCACAGGGGGCGTTAGGGGCCAACGTCCTGACTTTC. The encoded protein is CASSPQGALGANVLTF. The variable domain in full, with the rest retrieved from reference TRBV28 and TRBJ2-6, is DVKVTQSSRYLVKRTGEKVFLECVQDMDHENMFWYRQDPGLGLRLIYFSYDVKMKEKGDIPEGYSVSREKKERFSLILESASTNQTSMYLCASSPQGALGANVLTFGAGSRLTVL.

The chain has TRBV10-1 and TRBJ2-1; 8 nucleotides align to TRBD1. The CDR3 is 15 residues long. Losses at the gene ends were 0 bases for V and 8 bases for J; bases not matched to a gene: 6. Germline CDR1 WNHNN, CDR2 SYGVQD (reference sequence). The CDR3 protein is CASSESRTGYYEQFF. In nucleotides, the CDR3 is TGCGCCAGCAGTGAGTCACGGACAGGGTATTATGAGCAGTTCTTC.